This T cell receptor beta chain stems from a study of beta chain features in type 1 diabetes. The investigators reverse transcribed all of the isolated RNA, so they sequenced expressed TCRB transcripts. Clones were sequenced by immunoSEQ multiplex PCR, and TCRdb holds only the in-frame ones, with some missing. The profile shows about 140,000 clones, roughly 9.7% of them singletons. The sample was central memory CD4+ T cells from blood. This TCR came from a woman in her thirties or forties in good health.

The CDR3: CASSTNRGLETEAFF. The CDR3 DNA follows: TGTGCCAGCTCAACAAACAGGGGGCTGGAGACTGAAGCTTTCTTT. The chain employs TRBV18 and TRBJ1-1; 9 nucleotides align to TRBD1. The CDR3 length is 15 residues. Looked up from germline, CDR1 is KGHSH and CDR2 is LQKENI. Germline trimming cut 5 bases from V and 5 bases from J; bases unmatched to any gene: 9.